This TCR beta chain was obtained from a study of blood T cell repertoires in COVID-19. Data came from immunoSEQ multiplex PCR; TCRdb stores just in-frame clones and leaves some out. The sample holds roughly 220,000 clones, about nine tenths seen once. Germline values: CDR1 SGHRS, CDR2 YFSETQ. CDR3 size: 13 residues. J was trimmed by 7 bases and V by 4 bases; bases with no gene match: 8. Sequenced input: peripheral blood. This rearrangement joins TRBV5-1 to TRBJ2-7, with 7 bases identical to TRBD2. The clonotype was recovered from a man older than 75 with acute or convalescent COVID-19. This CDR3 reads CASSEQDGREQYF. The CDR3 DNA reads TGCGCCAGCAGCGAGCAGGACGGGAGGGAGCAGTACTTC. The entire variable domain, with the rest obtained from reference TRBV5-1 and TRBJ2-7, is as follows: KAGVTQTPRYLIKTRGQQVTLSCSPISGHRSVSWYQQTPGQGLQFLFEYFSETQRNKGNFPGRFSGRQFSNSRSEMNVSTLELGDSALYLCASSEQDGREQYFGPGTRLTVT.